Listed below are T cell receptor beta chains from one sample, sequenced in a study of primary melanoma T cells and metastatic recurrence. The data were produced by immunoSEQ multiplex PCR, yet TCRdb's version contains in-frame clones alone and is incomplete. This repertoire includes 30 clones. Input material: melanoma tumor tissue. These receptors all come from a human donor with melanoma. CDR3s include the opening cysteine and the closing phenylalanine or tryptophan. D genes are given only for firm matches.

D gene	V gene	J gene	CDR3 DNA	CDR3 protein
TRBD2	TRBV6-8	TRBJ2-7	TGTGCCAGCAGCAGCGGGACGGTGGGAGTCTACGAGCAGTACTTC	CASSSGTVGVYEQYF
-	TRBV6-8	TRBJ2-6	TGTGCCAGCAGTCCGCATCGACAAAGTCGGGCCAACGTCCTGACTTTC	CASSPHRQSRANVLTF
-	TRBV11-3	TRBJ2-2	TGTGCCAGCAGCACTAACACAGGGTCCGGGGAGCTGTTTTTT	CASSTNTGSGELFF
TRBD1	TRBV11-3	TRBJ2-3	TGTGCCAGCAGCTTAGGGACAGGGGGTCGCACAGATACGCAGTATTTT	CASSLGTGGRTDTQYF
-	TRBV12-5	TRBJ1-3	TGTGCTAGTGCCCTGACAGCCTCTGGAAACACCATATATTTT	CASALTASGNTIYF
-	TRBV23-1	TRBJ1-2	TGCGCCAGCAGCCAAGATCTAGCAGGTTATAACTATGGCTACACCTTC	CASSQDLAGYNYGYTF
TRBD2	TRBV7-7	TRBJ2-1	TGTGCCAGCAGCTTGGGAGGGCTCGGAATTTTTGAGCAGTTCTTC	CASSLGGLGIFEQFF
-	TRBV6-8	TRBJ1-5	TGTGCCAGCAGTTGGTTCAGCAATCAGCCCCAGCATTTT	CASSWFSNQPQHF
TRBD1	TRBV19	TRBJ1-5	TGTGCCAGTACCCGACAGGGTCTCGGCAATCAGCCCCAGCATTTT	CASTRQGLGNQPQHF
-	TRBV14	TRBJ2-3	TGTGCCAGCAGCCGAACGGGGACGACAGATACGCAGTATTTT	CASSRTGTTDTQYF